What follows describes a single T cell receptor (beta chain). The sample originates from a study of blood T cell repertoires in COVID-19. Overall study context: Both acute and convalescent COVID-19 samples were obtained from the United States, Italy and Spain. PBMCs, B-cell-depleted T cells, or T cells were the source of the cDNA or gDNA that made up the material.

CDR3 length: 16 residues. Germline CDR1 reads SGHDT; CDR2 reads YYEEEE. After removal of 2 bases from V and 2 bases from J, the junction contained 5 bases not matched to a gene. Authors' methods: From reference gene primer amplification, estimates of nucleated cell counts were derived. Only in-frame clones appear in the TCRdb table, and some are missing; sequencing was by immunoSEQ multiplex PCR. D and trimming come from the DNA, and the V and J calls and clone size come from that table. The sample consists of 150,000 to 200,000 clones, around nine tenths of them appearing once. The gene calls are TRBV5-6 and TRBJ1-5; 9 bases are shared with TRBD1. Source material: peripheral blood. The sequence derives from a man aged 18 to 29 with active or convalescent COVID-19. The CDR3 bases are TGTGCCAGCAGCTTCTACAGGGGGCTGGGCAATCAGCCCCAGCATTTT. Amino acids: CASSFYRGLGNQPQHF.